This T cell receptor beta chain was recovered during a study of vaccination and CD4 T cells after COVID-19. The treatment: roughly 10-day PBMC culture with coronavirus spike peptide pools or control peptides (ViraFEST assay). Expansion of antigen-specific T cells with peptide pools by ViraFEST preceded sequencing of TCRs. Trimming pared 2 bases from V and 1 base from J, leaving 9 bases between. Germline values: CDR1 SGHKS, CDR2 YYEKEE (reference sequence). The CDR3 runs 14 residues. Sequencing of cultured CD4+ T cell DNA used the Oncomine TCR Beta short-read assay. TCRdb analysed the PCR reads with MiXCR anew, one entry per CDR3 protein. The sample has around 26,000 distinct CDR3 sequences, 50% seen once. This clonotype was recorded a few times. The target antigen is unknown.

The rearrangement links TRBV5-5 to TRBJ1-2; D is ambiguous. The TCR was taken from a human donor who received a COVID-19 vaccine. The sample in question was CD4+ T cells from blood, cultured in vitro, obtained before SARS-CoV-2 vaccination. In DNA, the CDR3 is TGTGCCAGCAGCTTCACAGCCAATAACTATGGCTACACCTTC. As protein: CASSFTANNYGYTF.